This T cell receptor beta chain came from a study of blood T cell repertoires in COVID-19. Germline loops: CDR1 SGHNT, CDR2 YENEEA. Trimming pared 0 bases from V and 2 bases from J, leaving 4 bases between. The CDR3 length is 14 residues. Profiling relied on immunoSEQ multiplex PCR, and the TCRdb table lists in-frame clones only, not all of them. The profile shows approximately 120,000 clones, approximately 80% of them singletons. The receptor was derived from a man aged 40-55 years with active or convalescent COVID-19. The chain employs TRBV11-3 and TRBJ2-2; D is unclear. The material sequenced was peripheral blood. The CDR3 protein is CASSLDPNTGELFF. The CDR3 DNA reads TGTGCCAGCAGCTTAGATCCAAACACCGGGGAGCTGTTTTTT.